The present T cell receptor beta chain was sequenced within a study of cytomegalovirus exposure and HLA in healthy donors. Overall study: Counted in an early data release were 75 million to 85 million unique TCRs from HLA-typed donors.

Vbeta (60) and Jbeta (13) primers were used in the PCR. Assay used: immunoSEQ multiplex PCR; TCRdb lists only in-frame clones, some missing. Its clone listing holds about 200,000 clones. The study's findings and limits: Researchers counted 164 TCR beta chains as cytomegalovirus-associated. The authors considered a cluster of highly shared sequence variants likely to be a sequencing artifact. Later, TCR association rates were found to vary by HLA locus, highest for DRB1 and lowest for HLA-C.

Concerning this clone: The antigen is not known.

The V and J ends lost 3 bases and 7 bases, in that order; junction bases with no gene match: 4. The CDR3 is made up of 14 amino acids. The germline CDR1 and CDR2 sequences are MDHEN and SYDVKM. The chain employs TRBV28 and TRBJ1-5; 9 nucleotides line up with TRBD1. The TCR sequence derives from a girl between 2 and 10 years old in good health and CMV-seropositive. Sequenced input: PBMCs. CDR3 in amino acids: CASSFGTGSQPQHF. The CDR3 nucleotides are TGTGCCAGCAGTTTCGGGACAGGGAGCCAGCCCCAGCATTTT.